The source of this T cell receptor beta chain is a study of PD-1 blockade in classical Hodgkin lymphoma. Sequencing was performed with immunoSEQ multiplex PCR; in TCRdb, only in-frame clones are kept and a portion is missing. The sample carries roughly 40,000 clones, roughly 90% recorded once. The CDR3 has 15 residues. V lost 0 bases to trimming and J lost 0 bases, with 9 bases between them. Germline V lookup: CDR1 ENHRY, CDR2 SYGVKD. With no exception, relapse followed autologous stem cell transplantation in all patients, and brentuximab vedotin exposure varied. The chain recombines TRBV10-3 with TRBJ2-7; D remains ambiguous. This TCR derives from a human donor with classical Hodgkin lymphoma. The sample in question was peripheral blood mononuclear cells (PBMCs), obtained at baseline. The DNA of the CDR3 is TGTGCCATCAGTGAGTCGCAGAGATTCTCCTACGAGCAGTACTTC. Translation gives CAISESQRFSYEQYF.